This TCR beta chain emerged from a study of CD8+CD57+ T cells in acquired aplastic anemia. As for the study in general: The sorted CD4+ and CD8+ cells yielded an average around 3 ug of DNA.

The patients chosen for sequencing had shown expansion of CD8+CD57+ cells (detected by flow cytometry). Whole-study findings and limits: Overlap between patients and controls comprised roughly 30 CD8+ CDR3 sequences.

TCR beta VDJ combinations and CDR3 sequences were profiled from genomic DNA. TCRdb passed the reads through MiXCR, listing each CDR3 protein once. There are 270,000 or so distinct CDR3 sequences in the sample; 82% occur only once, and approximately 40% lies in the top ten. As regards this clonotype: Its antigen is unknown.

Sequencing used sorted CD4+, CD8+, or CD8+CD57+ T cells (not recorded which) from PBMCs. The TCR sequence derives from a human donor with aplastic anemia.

The CDR3 here is CASSLSSSYTYTHTF. CDR3 coding DNA: TGTGCCAGCAGCTTATCGTCGTCTTACACATATACGCACACCTTC. The chain combines TRBV7-2 with TRBJ1-2, with D unclear. V lost 2 bases and J lost 12, with 22 bases in between. CDR1 is SGHTA and CDR2 is FQGNSA in the germline V gene. This CDR3 region has 15 residues.